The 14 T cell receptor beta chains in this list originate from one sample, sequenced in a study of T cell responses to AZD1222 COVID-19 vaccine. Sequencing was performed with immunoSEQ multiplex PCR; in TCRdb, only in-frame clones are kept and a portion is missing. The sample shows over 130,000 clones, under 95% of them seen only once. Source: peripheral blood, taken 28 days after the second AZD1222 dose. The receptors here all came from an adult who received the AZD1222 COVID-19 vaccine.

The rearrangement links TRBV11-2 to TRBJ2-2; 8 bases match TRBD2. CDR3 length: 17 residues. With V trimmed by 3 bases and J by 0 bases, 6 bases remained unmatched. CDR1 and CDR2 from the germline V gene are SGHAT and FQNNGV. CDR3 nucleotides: TGTGCCAGCAGCTTCCATTTAGCGGGATCGAACACCGGGGAGCTGTTTTTT. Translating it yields CASSFHLAGSNTGELFF.

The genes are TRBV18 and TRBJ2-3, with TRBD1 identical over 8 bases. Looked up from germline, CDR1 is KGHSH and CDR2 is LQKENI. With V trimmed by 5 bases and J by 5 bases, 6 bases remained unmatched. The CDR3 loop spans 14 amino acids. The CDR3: CASSSGTGGDTQYF. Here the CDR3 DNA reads TGTGCCAGCTCATCCGGGACAGGAGGAGATACGCAGTATTTT.

The CDR3 sequence is CASSLELDDYEQYF. The CDR3 DNA reads TGCGCCAGCAGCTTGGAACTAGATGACTACGAGCAGTACTTC. This chain joins TRBV5-1 and TRBJ2-7, with D possibly being TRBD2 (5 bases). The V end was cut by 0 bases, the J end by 3 bases, with 10 bases between. From germline, CDR1 is SGHRS and CDR2 YFSETQ. The CDR3 extends over 14 amino acids.

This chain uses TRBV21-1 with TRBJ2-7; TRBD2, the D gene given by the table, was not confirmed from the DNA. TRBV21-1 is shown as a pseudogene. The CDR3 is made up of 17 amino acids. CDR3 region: CASSKKRLSGSLDEQYF. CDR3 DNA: TGTGCCAGCAGCAAAAAAAGGTTAAGCGGGAGTCTCGACGAGCAGTACTTC.

In nucleotides, the CDR3 is TGTGCCAGCAGCCAAGCAGACAGTGTCTACGAGCAGTACTTC. It encodes CASSQADSVYEQYF. The chain uses TRBV3-1 (or the pseudogene TRBV3-2) and TRBJ2-7; D possibly corresponds to TRBD1 (5 bases). The ends were cut back, 1 base at V and 3 bases at J, with 10 bases in the middle. The CDR3 length is 14 residues. The germline CDR1 and CDR2 sequences are LGHDT and YNNKEL (reference sequence).

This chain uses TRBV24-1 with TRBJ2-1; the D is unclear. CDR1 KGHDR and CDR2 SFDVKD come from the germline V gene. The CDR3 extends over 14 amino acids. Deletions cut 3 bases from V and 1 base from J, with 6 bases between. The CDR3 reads CATSDPPSYNEQFF. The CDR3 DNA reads TGTGCCACCAGTGATCCCCCATCCTACAATGAGCAGTTCTTC.

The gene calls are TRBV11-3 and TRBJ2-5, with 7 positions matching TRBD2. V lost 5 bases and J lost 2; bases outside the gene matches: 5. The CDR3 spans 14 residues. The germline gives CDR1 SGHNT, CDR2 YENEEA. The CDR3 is CASSLAEAQETQYF. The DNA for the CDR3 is TGTGCCAGCAGCCTAGCGGAGGCGCAAGAGACCCAGTACTTC.

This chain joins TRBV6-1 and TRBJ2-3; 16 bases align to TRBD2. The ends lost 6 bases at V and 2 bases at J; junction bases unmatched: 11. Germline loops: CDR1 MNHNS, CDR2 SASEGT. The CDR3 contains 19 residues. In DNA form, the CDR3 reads TGTGCCAGCAGAGAACTTGGGACTAGCGGGAGGGCCTCCACAGATACGCAGTATTTT. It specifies CASRELGTSGRASTDTQYF.

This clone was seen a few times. The chain's CDR3 is CASSLPRNLNTEAFF. DNA for the CDR3: TGTGCCAGCAGCTTACCCCGGAATTTGAACACTGAAGCTTTCTTT. V gene TRBV11-3 combines with J gene TRBJ1-1, with D hard to call. The CDR3 covers 15 residues. The germline CDR1 and CDR2 sequences are SGHNT and YENEEA. V lost 2 bases to trimming and J lost 0 bases, with 10 bases between them.

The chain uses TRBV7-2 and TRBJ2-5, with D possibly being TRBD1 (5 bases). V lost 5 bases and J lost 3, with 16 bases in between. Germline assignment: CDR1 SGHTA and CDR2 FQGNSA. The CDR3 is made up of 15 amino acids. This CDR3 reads CASSKNQGNEETQYF. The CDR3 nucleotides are TGTGCCAGCAGCAAAAATCAGGGAAATGAAGAGACCCAGTACTTC. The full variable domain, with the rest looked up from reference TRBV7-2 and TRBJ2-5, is GAGVSQSPSNKVTEKGKDVELRCDPISGHTALYWYRQSLGQGLEFLIYFQGNSAPDKSGLPSDRFSAERTGGSVSTLTIQRTQQEDSAVYLCASSKNQGNEETQYFGPGTRLLVL.

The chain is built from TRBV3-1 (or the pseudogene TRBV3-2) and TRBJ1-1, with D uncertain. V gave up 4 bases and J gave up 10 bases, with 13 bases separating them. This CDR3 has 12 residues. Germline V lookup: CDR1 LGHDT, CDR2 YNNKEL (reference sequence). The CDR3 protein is CASSRTTFRAFF. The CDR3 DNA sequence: TGTGCCAGCAGCCGCACTACATTTAGAGCTTTCTTT.

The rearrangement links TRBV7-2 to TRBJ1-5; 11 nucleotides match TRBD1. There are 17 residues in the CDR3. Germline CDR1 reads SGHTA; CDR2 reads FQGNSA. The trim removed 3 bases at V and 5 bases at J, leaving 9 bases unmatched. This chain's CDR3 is CASSLTYRTGGDQPQHF. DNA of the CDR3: TGTGCCAGCAGCTTGACCTACCGGACAGGGGGCGATCAGCCCCAGCATTTT.

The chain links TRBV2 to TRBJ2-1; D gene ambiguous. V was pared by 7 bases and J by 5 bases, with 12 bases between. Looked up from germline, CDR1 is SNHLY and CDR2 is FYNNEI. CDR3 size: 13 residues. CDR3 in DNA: TGTGCCAGCACCCGTTTCGTGGACAATGAGCAGTTCTTC. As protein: CASTRFVDNEQFF.

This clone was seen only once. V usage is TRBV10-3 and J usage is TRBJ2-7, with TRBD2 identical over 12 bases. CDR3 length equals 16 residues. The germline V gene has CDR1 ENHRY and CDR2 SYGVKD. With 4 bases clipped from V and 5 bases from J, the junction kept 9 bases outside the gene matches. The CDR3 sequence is CAISGLLAGGYNEQYF. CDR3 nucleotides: TGTGCCATCAGTGGGTTGCTAGCGGGAGGGTATAACGAGCAGTACTTC.